The present TCR beta chain was sequenced within a study of neoadjuvant anti-PD-1 for oral cavity cancer. Across the whole study: Patients without progression got a fourth dose around day 43.

Patients were newly diagnosed with stage II-IVA oral cavity squamous cell carcinoma without prior systemic or radiation treatment. Cohort: HPV-negative, locally advanced oral cavity squamous cell carcinoma patients. This CDR3 region has 11 residues. Germline CDR1 is MNHNS and CDR2 is SASEGT. V was trimmed by 8 bases and J by 7 bases, leaving 10 bases between them. Method: immunoSEQ multiplex PCR; TCRdb's copy keeps in-frame clones and lacks some. The table lists about 79,000 clones, approximately 82% of them singletons. This specimen consisted of PBMCs, obtained before nivolumab (anti-PD-1) treatment. The genes are TRBV6-1 and TRBJ2-3; a weak D match, TRBD2 (6 bases). The TCR originated in a person aged 40 to 85 with oral cavity squamous cell carcinoma. The chain's CDR3 is CASAGWNTQYF. Here the CDR3 DNA reads TGTGCCAGCGCGGGGTGGAATACGCAGTATTTT.